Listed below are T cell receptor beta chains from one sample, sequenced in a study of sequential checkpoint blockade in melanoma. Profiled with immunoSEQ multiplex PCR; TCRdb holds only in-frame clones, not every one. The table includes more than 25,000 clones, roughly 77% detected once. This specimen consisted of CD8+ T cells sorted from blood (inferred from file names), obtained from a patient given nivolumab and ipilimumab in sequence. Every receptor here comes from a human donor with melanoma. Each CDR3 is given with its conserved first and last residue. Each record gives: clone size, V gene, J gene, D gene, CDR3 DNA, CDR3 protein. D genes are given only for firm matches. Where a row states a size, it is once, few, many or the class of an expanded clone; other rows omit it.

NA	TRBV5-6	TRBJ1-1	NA	TGTGCCAGCAGCTTTGGAAGGGGCGCGACTGAAGCTTTCTTT	CASSFGRGATEAFF
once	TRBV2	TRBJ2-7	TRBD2	TGTGCCAGCAGTGAACTAGCGGGGGACCAACACTTTTACGAGCAGTACTTC	CASSELAGDQHFYEQYF
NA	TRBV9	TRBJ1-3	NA	TGTGCCAGCAGCGCTCCGGGGAGGGAAAACACCATATATTTT	CASSAPGRENTIYF
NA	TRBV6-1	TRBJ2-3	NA	TGTGCCAGCAGTCGACCCAGGACTAACACAGATACGCAGTATTTT	CASSRPRTNTDTQYF
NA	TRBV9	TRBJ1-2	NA	TGTGCCAGCAGCGGAGGGGGTGTCTATGGCTACACCTTC	CASSGGGVYGYTF
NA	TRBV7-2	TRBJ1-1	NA	TGTGCCAGCAGCTTATTTCAGGGCACTGAAGCTTTCTTT	CASSLFQGTEAFF
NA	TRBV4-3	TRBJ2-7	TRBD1	TGCGCCAGCAGCCGGCAAGGGGGCACCGAGCAGTACTTC	CASSRQGGTEQYF
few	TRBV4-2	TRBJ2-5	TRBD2	TGTGCCAGCAGCCACTCTCTAGCGGGGGGGACCCAAGAGACCCAGTACTTC	CASSHSLAGGTQETQYF
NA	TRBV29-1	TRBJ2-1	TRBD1	TGCAGCGTTGAAAGCCAGGGGGCCTCCTACAATGAGCAGTTCTTC	CSVESQGASYNEQFF
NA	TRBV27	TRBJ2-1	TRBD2	TGTGCCAGCAGTCCCGAGGTAGCGGGGAATGAGCAGTTCTTC	CASSPEVAGNEQFF
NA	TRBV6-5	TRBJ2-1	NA	TGTGCCAGCAGTTACTTCACAGGGGAGGTTTACAATGAGCAGTTCTTC	CASSYFTGEVYNEQFF
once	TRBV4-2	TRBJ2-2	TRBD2	TGTGCCAGCAGCCAAGAGGGGGGGTTGCCCGGGGAGCTGTTTTTT	CASSQEGGLPGELFF
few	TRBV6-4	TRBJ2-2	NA	TGTGCCAGCAGTGACTCCTACACCGGGGAGCTGTTTTTT	CASSDSYTGELFF
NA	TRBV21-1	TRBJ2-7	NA	TGTGCCAGCAGCAAAGGGACGCCAGGACTCTCCTACGAGCAGTACTTC	CASSKGTPGLSYEQYF
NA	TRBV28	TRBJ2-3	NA	TGTGCCAGCAGTCAAACAGATACGCAGTATTTT	CASSQTDTQYF
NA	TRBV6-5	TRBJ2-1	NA	TGTGCCAGCAGCCAGGAGGCTCCGGACTACAATGAGCAGTTCTTC	CASSQEAPDYNEQFF
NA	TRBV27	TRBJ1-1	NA	TGTGCCAGCAGTCCGCGAGGTACTGAAGCTTTCTTT	CASSPRGTEAFF
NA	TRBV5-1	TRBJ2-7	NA	TGCGCCAGCAGCCAGCAGGGCTACGAGCAGTACTTC	CASSQQGYEQYF
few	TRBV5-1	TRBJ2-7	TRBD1	TGCGCCAGCAGCTTGGTACAGGGGGCGCTGAACGAGCAGTACTTC	CASSLVQGALNEQYF
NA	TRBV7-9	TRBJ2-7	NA	TGTGCCAGCAGGGCAACAGGGCTCGGCTACGAGCAGTACTTC	CASRATGLGYEQYF
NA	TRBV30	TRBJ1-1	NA	TGTGCCTGGAGAGACAGTCTGATGAACACTGAAGCTTTCTTT	CAWRDSLMNTEAFF
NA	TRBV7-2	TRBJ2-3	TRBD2	TGTGCCAGCAGTCCCCGTCGGGGCGGGGGGGCCACAGATACGCAGTATTTT	CASSPRRGGGATDTQYF
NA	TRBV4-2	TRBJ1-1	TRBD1	TGTGCCAGCAGCCAAGGACAGGGGGTCGAAGAAGCTTTCTTT	CASSQGQGVEEAFF
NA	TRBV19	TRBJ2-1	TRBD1	TGTGCCAGTAGTATAGATGGGGACAGGGGGTTCCCCAATGAGCAGTTCTTC	CASSIDGDRGFPNEQFF
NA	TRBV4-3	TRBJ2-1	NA	TGCGCCAGCAGCCAAGAGTCAGGGGTCTGGTATAAGCAGTTCTTC	CASSQESGVWYKQFF
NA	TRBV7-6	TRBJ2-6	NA	TGTGCCAGCAGCTTTTTAGCCTCTGGGGCCAACGTCCTGACTTTC	CASSFLASGANVLTF
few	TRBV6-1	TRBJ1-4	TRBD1	TGTGCCAGCAGTGGACAGGGTGACAGTGAAAAACTGTTTTTT	CASSGQGDSEKLFF
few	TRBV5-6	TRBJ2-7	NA	TGTGCCAGCAGCTTAGGGAGTCCTCGCGAGCAGTACTTC	CASSLGSPREQYF
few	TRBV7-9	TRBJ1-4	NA	TGTGCCAGCAGCCACTTGACAGAACTGAATGAAAAACTGTTTTTT	CASSHLTELNEKLFF
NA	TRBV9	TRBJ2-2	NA	TGTGCCAGCAGCGTAGGGGTAGGGGTTTCGTCCGGGGAGCTGTTTTTT	CASSVGVGVSSGELFF
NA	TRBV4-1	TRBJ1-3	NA	TGCGCCAGCAGCCAGAGACAGAGCTCTGGAAACACCATATATTTT	CASSQRQSSGNTIYF
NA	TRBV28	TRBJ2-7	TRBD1	TGTGCCAGCAGTTCCCGACAGGGGGGCGACGAGCAGTACTTC	CASSSRQGGDEQYF
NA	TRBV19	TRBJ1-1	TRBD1	TGTGCCAGTAACAGGGGGTACACTGAAGCTTTCTTT	CASNRGYTEAFF
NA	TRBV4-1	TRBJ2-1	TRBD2	TGCGCCAGCAGACACGGGCGGGGGGGCGGTGAGCAGTTCTTC	CASRHGRGGGEQFF
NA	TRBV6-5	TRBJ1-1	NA	TGTGCCAGCAGTCTGGGAGGGGGAACTGAAGCTTTCTTT	CASSLGGGTEAFF
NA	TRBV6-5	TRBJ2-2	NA	TGTGCCAGCAGTGAGCTAAACACCGGGGAGCTGTTTTTT	CASSELNTGELFF
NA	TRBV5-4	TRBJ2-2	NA	TGTGCCAGCAGCTTGTCGGGTCCCGGGGAGCTGTTTTTT	CASSLSGPGELFF
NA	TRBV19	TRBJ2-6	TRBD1	TGTGCCAGTAGTATTACCGGGACAGGGATCTCTGGGGCCAACGTCCTGACTTTC	CASSITGTGISGANVLTF
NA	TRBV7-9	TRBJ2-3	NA	TGTGCCAGCAGCTTCGCTAGGGGGGGCCCTACAGATACGCAGTATTTT	CASSFARGGPTDTQYF
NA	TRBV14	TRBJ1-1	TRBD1	TGTGCCAGCAGCCAAGATCCGGGACAGGGACTCGGCGAAGCTTTCTTT	CASSQDPGQGLGEAFF
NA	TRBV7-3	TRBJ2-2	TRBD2	TGTGCCAGCAGCTTGCGGGGACTAGGGAATCCCGGGGAGCTGTTTTTT	CASSLRGLGNPGELFF
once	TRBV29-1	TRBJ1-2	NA	TGCAGCGTTATCGGACAGCCCCTGGAGTGGGATGGCTACACCTTC	CSVIGQPLEWDGYTF
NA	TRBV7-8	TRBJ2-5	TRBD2	TGTGCCAGCAGCTTAGTCGCGGGGGGACTAAAGACCCAGTACTTC	CASSLVAGGLKTQYF
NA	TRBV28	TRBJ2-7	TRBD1	TGTGCCAGCAGTAGGGACAGAGCCTACGAGCAGTACTTC	CASSRDRAYEQYF
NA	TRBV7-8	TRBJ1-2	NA	TGTGCCAGCAGCTTAGGATCCGGGGTCTCCGAGGTGGGCTACACCTTC	CASSLGSGVSEVGYTF
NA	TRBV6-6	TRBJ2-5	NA	TGTGCCAGCAGTTACACCGACGGCGGGACCCAGTACTTC	CASSYTDGGTQYF
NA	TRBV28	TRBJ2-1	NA	TGTGCCAGCAGTTTCTTCAATGAGCAGTTCTTC	CASSFFNEQFF
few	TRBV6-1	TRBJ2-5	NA	TGTGCCAGCAGTGCACCCCCAGGGGGGGAGACCCAGTACTTC	CASSAPPGGETQYF
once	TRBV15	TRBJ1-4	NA	TGTGCCACCAGCAGGGACTTAGGTGGCGCGACTAATGAAAAACTGTTTTTT	CATSRDLGGATNEKLFF
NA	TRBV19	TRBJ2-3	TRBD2	TGTGCCAGTAGTATGGTAGCGGGGGGATCAGATACGCAGTATTTT	CASSMVAGGSDTQYF
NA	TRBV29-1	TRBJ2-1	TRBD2	TGCAGCGTTAGCGGGGGGGGATACAATGAGCAGTTCTTC	CSVSGGGYNEQFF
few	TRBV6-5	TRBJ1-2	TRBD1	TGTGCCAGCAGTTACTCGGTCGTGACAGGGTATGGCTACACCTTC	CASSYSVVTGYGYTF
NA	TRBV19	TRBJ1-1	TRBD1	TGTGCCAGTAGCAAACAGGGGGACACTGAAGCTTTCTTT	CASSKQGDTEAFF
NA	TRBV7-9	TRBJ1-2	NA	TGTGCCAGCGCCGGGCGGGTCTATGGCTACACCTTC	CASAGRVYGYTF
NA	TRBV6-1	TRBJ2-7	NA	TGTGCCAGCAGTCACAGGGAGACCTACGAGCAGTACTTC	CASSHRETYEQYF